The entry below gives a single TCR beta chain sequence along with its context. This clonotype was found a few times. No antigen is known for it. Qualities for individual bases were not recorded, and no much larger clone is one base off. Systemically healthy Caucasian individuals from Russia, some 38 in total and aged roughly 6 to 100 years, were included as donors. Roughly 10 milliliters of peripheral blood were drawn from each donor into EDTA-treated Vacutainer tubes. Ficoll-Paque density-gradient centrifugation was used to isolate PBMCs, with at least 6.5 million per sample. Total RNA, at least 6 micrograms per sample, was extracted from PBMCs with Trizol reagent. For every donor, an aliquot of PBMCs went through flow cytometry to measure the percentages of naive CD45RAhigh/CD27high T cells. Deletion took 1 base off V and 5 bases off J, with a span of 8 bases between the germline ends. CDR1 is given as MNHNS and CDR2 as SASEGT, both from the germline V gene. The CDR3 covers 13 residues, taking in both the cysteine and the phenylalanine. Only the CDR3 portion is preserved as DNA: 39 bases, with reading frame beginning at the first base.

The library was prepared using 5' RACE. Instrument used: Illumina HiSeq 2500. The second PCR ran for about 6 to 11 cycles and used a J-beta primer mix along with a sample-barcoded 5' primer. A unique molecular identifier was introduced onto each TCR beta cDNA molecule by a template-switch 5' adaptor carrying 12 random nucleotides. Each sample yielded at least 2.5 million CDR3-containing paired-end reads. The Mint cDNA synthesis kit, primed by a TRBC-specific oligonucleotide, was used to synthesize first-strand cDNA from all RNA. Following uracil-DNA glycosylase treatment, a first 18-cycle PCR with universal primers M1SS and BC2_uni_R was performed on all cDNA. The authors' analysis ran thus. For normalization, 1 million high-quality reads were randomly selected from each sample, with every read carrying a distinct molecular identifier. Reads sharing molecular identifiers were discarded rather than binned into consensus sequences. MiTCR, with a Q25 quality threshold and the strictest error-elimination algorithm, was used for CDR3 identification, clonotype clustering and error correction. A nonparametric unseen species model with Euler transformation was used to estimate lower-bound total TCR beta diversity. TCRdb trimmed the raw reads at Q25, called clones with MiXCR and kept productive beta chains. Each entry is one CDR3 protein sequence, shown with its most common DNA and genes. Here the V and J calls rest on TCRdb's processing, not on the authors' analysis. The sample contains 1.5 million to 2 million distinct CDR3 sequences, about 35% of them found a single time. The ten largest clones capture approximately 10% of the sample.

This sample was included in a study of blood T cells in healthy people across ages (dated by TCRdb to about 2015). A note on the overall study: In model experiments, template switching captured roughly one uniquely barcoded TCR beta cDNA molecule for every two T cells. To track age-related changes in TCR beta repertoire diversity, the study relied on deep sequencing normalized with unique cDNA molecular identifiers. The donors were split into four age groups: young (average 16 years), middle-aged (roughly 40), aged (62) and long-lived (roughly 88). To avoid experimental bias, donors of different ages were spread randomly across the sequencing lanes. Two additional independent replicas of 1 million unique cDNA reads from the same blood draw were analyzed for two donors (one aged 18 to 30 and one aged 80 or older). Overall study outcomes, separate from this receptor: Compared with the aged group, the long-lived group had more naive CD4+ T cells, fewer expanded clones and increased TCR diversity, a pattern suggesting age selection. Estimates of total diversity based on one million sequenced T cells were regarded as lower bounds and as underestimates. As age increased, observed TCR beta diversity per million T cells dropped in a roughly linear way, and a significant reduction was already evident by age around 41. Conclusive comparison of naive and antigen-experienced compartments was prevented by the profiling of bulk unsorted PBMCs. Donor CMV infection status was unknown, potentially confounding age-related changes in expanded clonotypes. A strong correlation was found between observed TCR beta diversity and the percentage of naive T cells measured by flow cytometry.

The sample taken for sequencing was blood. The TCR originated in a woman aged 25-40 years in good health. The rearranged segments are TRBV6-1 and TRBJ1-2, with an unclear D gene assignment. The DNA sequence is TGTGCCAGCAGTGAAGGGAAGACGTATGGCTACACCTTC. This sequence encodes CASSEGKTYGYTF.